These 16 T cell receptor beta chains were sequenced from one sample in a study of blood T cells in healthy people across ages. It was with a sample-barcoded 5' primer and a J-beta primer mix that a second PCR of roughly 7 to 12 cycles was run. TCRdb processed the 5' RACE reads anew with MiXCR; each CDR3 protein has one entry. The top ten clones hold 20% to 25% of a sample with approximately 2,000,000 distinct CDR3 sequences, roughly two fifths of them seen once. Sample: blood. These receptors were taken from a human donor in good health.

This sequence joins TRBV20-1 and TRBJ2-7; 10 nucleotides align to TRBD2. Germline V gene sequence: CDR1 DFQATT, CDR2 SNEGSKA (reference sequence). CDR3 size: 15 residues. V lost 2 bases and J lost 1; bases outside the gene matches: 5. Here the CDR3 reads CSARLAGGQSYEQYF. CDR3 DNA: TGCAGTGCTAGATTAGCGGGGGGCCAATCCTACGAGCAGTACTTC.

The rearrangement joins TRBV4-3 to TRBJ1-6; D uncertain. CDR1 is LGHNA and CDR2 is YSLEER in the germline V gene. V was cut by 0 bases and J by 6 bases, with 6 bases left in between. The CDR3 runs to 14 residues. The CDR3: CASSQDVGNSPLHF. The CDR3 DNA is TGCGCCAGCAGCCAAGATGTAGGTAATTCACCCCTCCACTTT.

The gene calls are TRBV12-3 or TRBV12-4 and TRBJ2-7; maybe TRBD2 (7 bases). Trimming removed 2 bases from V and 7 bases from J, with 18 bases in between. The CDR3 extends over 15 amino acids. The DNA of the CDR3 is TGTGCCAGCAGTTTACGCGGGGGCCTCGACAATGAGCAGTACTTC. Encoded protein: CASSLRGGLDNEQYF.

The chain has TRBV9 and TRBJ1-2; D unclear. Germline values: CDR1 SGDLS, CDR2 YYNGEE. The ends were cut back, 0 bases at V and 2 bases at J, with 8 bases in the middle. The CDR3 is made up of 14 amino acids. Here the CDR3 reads CASSVDPVNYGYTF. CDR3 nucleotides: TGTGCCAGCAGCGTAGATCCGGTAAACTATGGCTACACCTTC.

J is TRBJ2-3 and V is TRBV29-1; possible D gene TRBD1, 5 bases. Germline V lookup: CDR1 SQVTM, CDR2 ANQGSEA. The CDR3 covers 14 residues. V was trimmed by 4 bases and J by 3 bases, leaving 14 bases between them. The CDR3 sequence: CSVGGGHGTDTQYF. CDR3 sequence (DNA): TGCAGCGTTGGTGGCGGACATGGGACAGATACGCAGTATTTT.

This chain connects TRBV20-1 to TRBJ1-1; D gene ambiguous. The CDR3 totals 12 residues. CDR1 DFQATT and CDR2 SNEGSKA come from the germline V gene (reference sequence). V shed 5 bases and J shed 11 bases, with 18 bases lying between them. CDR3 nucleotides: TGCAGTGCTGTCTACGCCCCCTCCGGCGCTTTCTTT. Amino acids: CSAVYAPSGAFF.

The chain links TRBV12-3 or TRBV12-4 to TRBJ2-3; the D is unclear. V was trimmed by 6 bases and J by 5 bases, leaving 18 bases between them. The CDR3 runs 15 residues. The CDR3 nucleotides are TGTGCCAGCAGCCCCCTCACCCGAGCCGGAGATACGCAGTATTTT. Amino acid sequence: CASSPLTRAGDTQYF.

The chain carries TRBV6-2 or TRBV6-3 and TRBJ2-7; D is perhaps TRBD1 (6 bases). The germline V gene has CDR1 MNHEY and CDR2 SVGEGT. CDR3 size: 15 residues. V was shortened by 8 bases and J by 0 bases, with 17 bases between the two germline ends. The CDR3 nucleotides read TGTGCCAGCCGTTTAGCTCGGGACATCTCCTACGAGCAGTACTTC. Its translation: CASRLARDISYEQYF.

This CDR3 is CASSPLGAGGSREQFF. CDR3 sequence (DNA): TGTGCCAGCAGTCCCCTCGGAGCGGGGGGATCTCGGGAGCAGTTCTTC. The chain joins TRBV6-5 to TRBJ2-1, with 9 bases that match TRBD2. V gave up 5 bases and J gave up 10 bases; unmatched junction bases: 15. CDR1 MNHEY and CDR2 SVGAGI come from the germline V gene. The CDR3 has 16 residues.

The V gene is TRBV6-1, the J gene TRBJ1-2; 9 positions agree with TRBD1. V lost 8 bases to trimming and J lost 2 bases; unmatched junction nucleotides: 9. Germline assignment: CDR1 MNHNS and CDR2 SASEGT. The length of the CDR3 is 15 residues. The CDR3 sequence is CASPGGGQGNYGYTF. The CDR3 nucleotides are TGTGCCAGCCCAGGGGGAGGACAGGGGAACTATGGCTACACCTTC.

The rearrangement joins TRBV6-1 to TRBJ2-1; 7 bases fit TRBD1. Germline assignment: CDR1 MNHNS and CDR2 SASEGT. The trim removed 3 bases at V and 8 bases at J, leaving 4 bases unmatched. This CDR3 is built from 13 residues. The CDR3 here is CASSENTGDEQFF. The DNA for the CDR3 is TGTGCCAGCAGTGAGAACACAGGGGATGAGCAGTTCTTC.

Points on this clonotype: The junction departs from germline at one end; a sequencing error may be responsible. The genes are TRBV28 and TRBJ2-7, with D hard to call. Germline V CDR1 and CDR2: MDHEN, SYDVKM. The CDR3 totals 15 residues. The CDR3 DNA sequence: TGTACCAGCAGCCCCCCTTGGGATAAAAAACGAGACCAGTACTTC. Translating it yields CTSSPPWDKKRDQYF. Complete variable domain (other parts from reference TRBV28 and TRBJ2-7): DVKVTQSSRYLVKRTGEKVFLECVQDMDHENMFWYRQDPGLGLRLIYFSYDVKMKEKGDIPEGYSVSREKKERFSLILESASTNQTSMYLCTSSPPWDKKRDQYFGPGTRLTVT.

Written as DNA, the CDR3 is TGCAGTGCTAGTTACTTGGGGAGCAATCAGCCCCAGCATTTT. This codes for CSASYLGSNQPQHF. The rearrangement links TRBV20-1 to TRBJ1-5; D ambiguous. Germline V gives CDR1 DFQATT, CDR2 SNEGSKA (reference sequence). Trimming removed 3 bases at V and 1 base at J, with 10 bases between. CDR3 length: 14 residues.

This clonotype was seen a handful of times. This chain joins TRBV20-1 and TRBJ2-1, with 10 bases that match TRBD2. With V trimmed by 0 bases and J by 9 bases, 11 bases remained unmatched. In germline, CDR1 is DFQATT, CDR2 SNEGSKA (reference sequence). The CDR3 sequence is 16 residues long. CDR3: CSARDRRAGGHGEQFF. CDR3 bases: TGCAGTGCTAGAGATCGGAGAGCGGGGGGGCACGGTGAGCAGTTCTTC.

CDR3 in amino acids: CSVWDRFEFRDTGELFF. The DNA of the CDR3 is TGCAGCGTATGGGACAGGTTCGAGTTTCGGGACACCGGGGAGCTGTTTTTT. The V call is TRBV29-1, the J call TRBJ2-2, with TRBD1 matching 8 bases. The CDR3 covers 17 residues. V dropped 6 bases and J dropped 3; count of bases not matched to a gene: 15. Germline values: CDR1 SQVTM, CDR2 ANQGSEA.

The V call is TRBV7-2, the J call TRBJ1-4; 9 bases align to TRBD1. Trimming removed 3 bases from V and 3 bases from J; junction bases left unmatched: 2. Germline V gene sequence: CDR1 SGHTA, CDR2 FQGNSA. CDR3 length: 15 amino acids. CDR3 residues: CASSFDRGANEKLFF. In DNA, the CDR3 is TGTGCCAGCAGCTTCGACAGGGGGGCTAATGAAAAACTGTTTTTT.